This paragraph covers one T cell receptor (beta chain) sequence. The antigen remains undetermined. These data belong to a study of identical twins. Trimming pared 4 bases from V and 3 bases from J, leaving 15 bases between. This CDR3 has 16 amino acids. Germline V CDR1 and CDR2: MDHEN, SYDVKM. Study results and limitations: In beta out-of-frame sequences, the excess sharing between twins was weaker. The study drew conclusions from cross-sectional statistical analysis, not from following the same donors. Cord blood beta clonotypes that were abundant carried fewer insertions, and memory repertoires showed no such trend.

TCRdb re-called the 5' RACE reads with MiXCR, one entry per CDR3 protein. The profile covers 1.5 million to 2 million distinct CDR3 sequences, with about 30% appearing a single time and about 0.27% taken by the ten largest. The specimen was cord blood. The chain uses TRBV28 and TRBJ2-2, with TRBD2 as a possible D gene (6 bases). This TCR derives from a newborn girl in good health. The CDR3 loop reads CASSSGTLDYTGELFF. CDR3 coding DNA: TGTGCCAGCAGTTCGGGGACTCTCGATTACACCGGGGAGCTGTTTTTT.